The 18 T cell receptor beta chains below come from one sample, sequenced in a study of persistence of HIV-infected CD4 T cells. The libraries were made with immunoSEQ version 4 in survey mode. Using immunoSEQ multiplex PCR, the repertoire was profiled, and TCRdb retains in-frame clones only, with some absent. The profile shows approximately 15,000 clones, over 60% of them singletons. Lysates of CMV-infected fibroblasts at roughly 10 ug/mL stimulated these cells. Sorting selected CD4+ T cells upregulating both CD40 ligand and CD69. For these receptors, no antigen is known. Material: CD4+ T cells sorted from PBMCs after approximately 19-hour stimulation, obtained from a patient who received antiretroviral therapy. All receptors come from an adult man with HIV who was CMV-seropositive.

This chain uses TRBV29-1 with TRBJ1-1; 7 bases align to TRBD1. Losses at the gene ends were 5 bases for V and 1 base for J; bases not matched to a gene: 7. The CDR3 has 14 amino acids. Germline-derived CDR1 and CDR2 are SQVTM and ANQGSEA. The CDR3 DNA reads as TGCAGCGTTCAACCCACAGGGGAGAACACTGAAGCTTTCTTT. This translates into CSVQPTGENTEAFF.

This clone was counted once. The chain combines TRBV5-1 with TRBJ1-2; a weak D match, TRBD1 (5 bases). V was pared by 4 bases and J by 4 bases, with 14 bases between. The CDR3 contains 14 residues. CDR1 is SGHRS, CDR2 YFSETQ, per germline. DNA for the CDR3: TGCGCCAGCAGCCTCGCCCAGGGTACCTATGGCTACACCTTC. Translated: CASSLAQGTYGYTF.

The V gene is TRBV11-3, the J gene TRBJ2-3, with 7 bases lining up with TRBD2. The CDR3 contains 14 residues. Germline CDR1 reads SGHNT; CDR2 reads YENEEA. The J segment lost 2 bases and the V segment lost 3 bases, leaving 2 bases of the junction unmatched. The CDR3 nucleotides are TGTGCCAGCAGCTTCGGGACTACCACAGATACGCAGTATTTT. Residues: CASSFGTTTDTQYF.

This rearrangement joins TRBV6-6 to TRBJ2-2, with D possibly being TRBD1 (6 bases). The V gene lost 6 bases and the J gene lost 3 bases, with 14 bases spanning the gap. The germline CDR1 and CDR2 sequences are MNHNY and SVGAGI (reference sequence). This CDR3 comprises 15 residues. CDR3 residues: CASRTNNRDTGELFF. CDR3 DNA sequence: TGTGCCAGCAGGACCAATAACAGGGACACCGGGGAGCTGTTTTTT.

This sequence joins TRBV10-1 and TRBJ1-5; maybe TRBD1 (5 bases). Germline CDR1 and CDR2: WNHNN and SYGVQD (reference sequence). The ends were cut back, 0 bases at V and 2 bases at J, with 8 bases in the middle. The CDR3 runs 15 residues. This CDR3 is CASSESGGGNQPQHF. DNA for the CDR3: TGCGCCAGCAGTGAGTCGGGGGGGGGCAATCAGCCCCAGCATTTT.

CDR3 in amino acids: CASSSIAGGSTDTQYF. As DNA, the CDR3 is TGTGCCAGCAGCTCTATAGCGGGGGGGTCCACAGATACGCAGTATTTT. J is TRBJ2-3 and V is TRBV5-5; 11 nucleotides line up with TRBD2. The CDR3 is 16 residues long. Germline V gene lookup returns CDR1 SGHKS and CDR2 YYEKEE (reference sequence). V lost 3 bases, J lost 2 bases, and 5 bases stayed unmatched.

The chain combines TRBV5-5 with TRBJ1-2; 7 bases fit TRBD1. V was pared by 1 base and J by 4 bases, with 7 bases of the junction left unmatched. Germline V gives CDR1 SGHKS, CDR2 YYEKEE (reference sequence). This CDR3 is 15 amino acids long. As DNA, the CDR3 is TGTGCCAGCAGCTTGTTGGCGGGACAGCTCTATGGCTACACCTTC. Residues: CASSLLAGQLYGYTF.

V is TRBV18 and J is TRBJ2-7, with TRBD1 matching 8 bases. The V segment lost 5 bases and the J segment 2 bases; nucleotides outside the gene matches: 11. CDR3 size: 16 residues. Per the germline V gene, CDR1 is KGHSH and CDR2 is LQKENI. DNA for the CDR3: TGTGCCAGCTCAATCGCCGGGACAGGTCCACCCTACGAGCAGTACTTC. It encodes CASSIAGTGPPYEQYF.

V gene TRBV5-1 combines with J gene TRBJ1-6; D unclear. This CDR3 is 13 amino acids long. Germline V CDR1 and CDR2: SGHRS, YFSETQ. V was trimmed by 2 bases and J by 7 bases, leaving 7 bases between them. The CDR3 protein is CASSFGENSPLHF. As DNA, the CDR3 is TGCGCCAGCAGCTTCGGAGAGAATTCACCCCTCCACTTT.

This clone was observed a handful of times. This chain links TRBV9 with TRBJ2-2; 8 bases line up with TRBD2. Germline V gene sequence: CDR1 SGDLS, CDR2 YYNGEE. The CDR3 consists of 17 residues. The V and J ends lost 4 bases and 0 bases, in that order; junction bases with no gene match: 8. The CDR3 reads CASSPNLLAANTGELFF. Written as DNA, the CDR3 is TGTGCCAGCAGCCCAAACCTACTAGCGGCGAACACCGGGGAGCTGTTTTTT.

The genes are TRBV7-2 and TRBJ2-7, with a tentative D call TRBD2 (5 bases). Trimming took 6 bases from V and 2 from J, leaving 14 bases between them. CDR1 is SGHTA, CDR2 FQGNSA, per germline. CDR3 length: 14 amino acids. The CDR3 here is CASSSKIGAYEQYF. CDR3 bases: TGTGCCAGCAGTTCCAAAATCGGGGCCTACGAGCAGTACTTC. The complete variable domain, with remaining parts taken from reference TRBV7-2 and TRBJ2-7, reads GAGVSQSPSNKVTEKGKDVELRCDPISGHTALYWYRQSLGQGLEFLIYFQGNSAPDKSGLPSDRFSAERTGGSVSTLTIQRTQQEDSAVYLCASSSKIGAYEQYFGPGTRLTVT.

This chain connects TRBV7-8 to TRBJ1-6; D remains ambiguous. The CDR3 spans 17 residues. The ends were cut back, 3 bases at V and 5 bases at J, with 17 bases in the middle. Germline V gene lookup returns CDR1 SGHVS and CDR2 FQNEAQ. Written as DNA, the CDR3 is TGTGCCAGCAGCTTGTTCGATGAGGTTTACGATAATTCACCCCTCCACTTT. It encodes CASSLFDEVYDNSPLHF.

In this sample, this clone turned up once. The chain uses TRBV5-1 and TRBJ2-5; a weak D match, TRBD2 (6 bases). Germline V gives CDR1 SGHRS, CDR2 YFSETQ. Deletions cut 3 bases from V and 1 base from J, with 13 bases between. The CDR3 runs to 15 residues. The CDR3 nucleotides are TGCGCCAGCAGCTCGAGAGACGGGGGCCAAGAGACCCAGTACTTC. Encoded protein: CASSSRDGGQETQYF.

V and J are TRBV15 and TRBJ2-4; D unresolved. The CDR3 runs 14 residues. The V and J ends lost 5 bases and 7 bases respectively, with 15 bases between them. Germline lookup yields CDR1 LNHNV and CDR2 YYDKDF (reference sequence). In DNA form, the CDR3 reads TGTGCCACCAGCCGAGCTCGTGGGCCTAACATTCAGTACTTC. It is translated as CATSRARGPNIQYF.

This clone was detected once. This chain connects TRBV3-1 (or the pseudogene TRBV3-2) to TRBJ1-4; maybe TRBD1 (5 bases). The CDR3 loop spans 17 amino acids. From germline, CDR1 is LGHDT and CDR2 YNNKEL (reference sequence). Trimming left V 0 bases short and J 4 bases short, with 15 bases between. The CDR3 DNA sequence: TGTGCCAGCAGCCAAGAGAGGGGTGGGGTGGTTAATGAAAAACTGTTTTTT. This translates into CASSQERGGVVNEKLFF.

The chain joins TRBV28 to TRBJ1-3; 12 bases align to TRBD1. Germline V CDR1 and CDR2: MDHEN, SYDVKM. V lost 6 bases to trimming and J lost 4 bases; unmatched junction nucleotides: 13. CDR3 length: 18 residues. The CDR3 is CASRKSGTGGLSGNTIYF. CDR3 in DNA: TGTGCCAGCAGGAAATCGGGGACAGGGGGCTTATCAGGAAACACCATATATTTT.

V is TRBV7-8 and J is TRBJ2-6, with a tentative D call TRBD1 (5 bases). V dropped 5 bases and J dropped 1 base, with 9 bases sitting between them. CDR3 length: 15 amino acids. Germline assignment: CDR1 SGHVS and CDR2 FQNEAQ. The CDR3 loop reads CASSRQRSGANVLTF. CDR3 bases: TGTGCCAGCAGCAGACAGAGATCTGGGGCCAACGTCCTGACTTTC.

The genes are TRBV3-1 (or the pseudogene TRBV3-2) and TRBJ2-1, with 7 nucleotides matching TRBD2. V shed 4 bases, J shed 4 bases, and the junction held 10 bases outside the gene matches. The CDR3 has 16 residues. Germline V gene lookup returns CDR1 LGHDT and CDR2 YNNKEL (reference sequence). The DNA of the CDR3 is TGTGCCAGCAGCCCGCAACACTTGGGAGGGTACAATGAGCAGTTCTTC. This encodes CASSPQHLGGYNEQFF.